This entry lists 28 T cell receptor beta chains sequenced from one sample in a study of T-cell reconstitution after alpha-beta-depleted transplantation in children. Unique molecular identifiers were incorporated into the prepared TCRbeta library. Each CDR3 protein gets one entry after TCRdb re-called the PCR reads with MiXCR. The table has 200,000 to 250,000 distinct CDR3 sequences, 6.5% to 10% seen once. The sample was PBMCs, mostly from graft donor cells, taken 180 days after TCRalphabeta/CD19-depleted stem cell transplant. The receptors shown here come from a male patient younger than 18 who had a stem cell transplant for acute lymphoblastic leukemia, so the T cells may come from the graft donor.

This clonotype occurred many times. The chain joins TRBV10-3 to TRBJ1-2; perhaps TRBD1 as D (5 bases). This CDR3 comprises 16 residues. V was trimmed by 0 bases and J by 2 bases, leaving 13 bases between them. Looked up from germline, CDR1 is ENHRY and CDR2 is SYGVKD. The CDR3 region is CAISESGTPGNYGYTF. The DNA for the CDR3 is TGTGCCATCAGTGAGTCCGGGACCCCAGGGAACTATGGCTACACCTTC.

Ten or more counts support this clonotype. This chain joins TRBV20-1 and TRBJ1-5; D call uncertain. Germline CDR1 reads DFQATT; CDR2 reads SNEGSKA (reference sequence). The CDR3 runs 12 residues. Trimming took off 6 bases at V and 4 bases at J, with 10 bases between the two ends. As DNA, the CDR3 is TGCAGTGCCCAGAGGGAAAATCAGCCCCAGCATTTT. Residues: CSAQRENQPQHF.

This clonotype has ten or more counts. The genes are TRBV9 and TRBJ2-7, with a weak D call TRBD2 (7 bases). This CDR3 comprises 14 residues. V lost 1 base, J lost 5 bases, and 13 bases lay in between. Germline-derived CDR1 and CDR2 are SGDLS and YYNGEE. The CDR3 nucleotides read TGTGCCAGCAGCGTACGGGGGGCGATGGACGAGCAGTACTTC. Translating it yields CASSVRGAMDEQYF. Together with reference TRBV9 and TRBJ2-7, the CDR3 gives the full variable domain: DSGVTQTPKHLITATGQRVTLRCSPRSGDLSVYWYQQSLDQGLQFLIQYYNGEERAKGNILERFSAQQFPDLHSELNLSSLELGDSALYFCASSVRGAMDEQYFGPGTRLTVT.

A few counts support this clonotype. The chain uses TRBV10-1 and TRBJ2-3; D is perhaps TRBD1 (5 bases). Germline V gene lookup returns CDR1 WNHNN and CDR2 SYGVQD (reference sequence). Trimming took 4 bases from V and 5 from J, leaving 13 bases between them. The CDR3 has 14 amino acids. The CDR3 coding sequence is TGCGCCAGCAGTGGACAGTGGTCATTAGATACGCAGTATTTT. This encodes CASSGQWSLDTQYF.

This clonotype came up a few times. The chain recombines TRBV18 with TRBJ2-5; 8 bases are a match to TRBD1. Germline V gene lookup returns CDR1 KGHSH and CDR2 LQKENI. This CDR3 spans 16 amino acids. V gave up 5 bases and J gave up 6 bases; unmatched junction bases: 14. The CDR3 DNA sequence: TGTGCCAGCTCATCTAAGTGGTCAGGGGGCGATCAGACCCAGTACTTC. Protein sequence: CASSSKWSGGDQTQYF.

About this clonotype: Just one base apart from a much larger clone, this may be a read error. This chain uses TRBV3-1 with TRBJ2-7; the D is unclear. This CDR3 has 14 amino acids. V was cut by 3 bases and J by 0 bases, with 9 bases left in between. The germline V gene encodes CDR1 LGHDT and CDR2 YNNKEL (reference sequence). CDR3 in DNA: TGTGCCAGCAGCCAGACCATGAGCTCCTACGAGCAGTACTTC. Translating gives CASSQTMSSYEQYF.

This clonotype was detected ten times or more. The CDR3 here is CASSYQPGGTEAFF. The CDR3 DNA sequence: TGTGCCAGCAGTTACCAACCCGGTGGAACTGAAGCTTTCTTT. The chain uses TRBV6-5 and TRBJ1-1; D ambiguous. CDR3 length: 14 residues. V lost 2 bases and J 5 bases, leaving 12 bases between the germline ends. Germline CDR1 is MNHEY and CDR2 is SVGAGI.

The sample holds many counts of this clonotype. This chain's CDR3 is CSASPLQSYNSPLHF. As DNA, the CDR3 is TGCAGTGCTTCGCCGTTACAGAGCTATAATTCACCCCTCCACTTT. The chain is built from TRBV20-1 and TRBJ1-6; no definite D call. The germline V gene has CDR1 DFQATT and CDR2 SNEGSKA (reference sequence). The CDR3 spans 15 residues. Trimming left V 5 bases short and J 3 bases short, with 14 bases between.

This clonotype was counted many times. V gene TRBV6-5 combines with J gene TRBJ1-2, with D possibly TRBD1 on 6 matching bases. Deletions cut 5 bases from V and 4 bases from J, with 14 bases between. The CDR3 runs 14 residues. Germline V lookup: CDR1 MNHEY, CDR2 SVGAGI. In DNA, the CDR3 is TGTGCCAGCAGTCGCTCGGGGGCCAGCTATGGCTACACCTTC. Amino acid sequence: CASSRSGASYGYTF.

This clonotype was counted at least ten times. The chain uses TRBV11-2 and TRBJ2-7, with D unresolved. This CDR3 spans 14 amino acids. V was trimmed by 0 bases and J by 7 bases, leaving 13 bases between them. CDR1 and CDR2 from the germline V gene are SGHAT and FQNNGV. The CDR3 DNA sequence: TGTGCCAGCAGCTTAGATTCGCCTTTGACAGAGCAGTACTTC. It is translated as CASSLDSPLTEQYF.

On this clonotype: Just one base apart from a much larger clone, this may be a read error. This rearrangement joins TRBV11-2 to TRBJ2-5, with D unclear. Per the germline V gene, CDR1 is SGHAT and CDR2 is FQNNGV. The CDR3 extends over 14 amino acids. Here the CDR3 DNA reads TGTGCCATCAGCTTAGAGTGGGGCCAAGAGACCCAGTACTTC. Translated, it gives CAISLEWGQETQYF.

J is TRBJ2-7 and V is TRBV7-2; perhaps TRBD2 as D (6 bases). The CDR3 covers 15 residues. CDR1 is SGHTA, CDR2 FQGNSA, per germline. Deletions cut 1 base from V and 7 bases from J, with 17 bases between. The DNA for the CDR3 is TGTGCCAGCAGCTTAGGTGGGACCGGGAGTGTAGAGCAGTACTTC. Translating gives CASSLGGTGSVEQYF.

This clonotype was seen many times. V and J are TRBV7-2 and TRBJ2-2, with D unresolved. Trimming stripped 1 base from V and 5 bases from J, with 11 bases between. This CDR3 region has 15 residues. Germline assignment: CDR1 SGHTA and CDR2 FQGNSA. CDR3: CASSLVGFFTGELFF. The CDR3 nucleotides read TGTGCCAGCAGCTTAGTGGGATTTTTTACCGGGGAGCTGTTTTTT. Full variable domain (rest looked up from reference TRBV7-2 and TRBJ2-2): GAGVSQSPSNKVTEKGKDVELRCDPISGHTALYWYRQSLGQGLEFLIYFQGNSAPDKSGLPSDRFSAERTGGSVSTLTIQRTQQEDSAVYLCASSLVGFFTGELFFGEGSRLTVL.

This clonotype has more than one count but fewer than ten. CDR3 sequence (DNA): TGTGCCATCAGTGAGTCCCCGGGGACCCGGGGTGGCTACACCTTC. Its protein product is CAISESPGTRGGYTF. The J gene is TRBJ1-2, the V gene TRBV10-3; D may be TRBD1 (5 bases). CDR3 length: 15 amino acids. The germline gives CDR1 ENHRY, CDR2 SYGVKD. V dropped 0 bases and J dropped 7 bases, with 15 bases sitting between them.

The sample holds many counts of this clonotype. The chain joins TRBV7-2 to TRBJ2-7; D remains unclear. CDR1 SGHTA and CDR2 FQGNSA come from the germline V gene. CDR3 length equals 15 residues. The V gene lost 3 bases and the J gene lost 0 bases, with 12 bases spanning the gap. DNA of the CDR3: TGTGCCAGCAGCTTTACGGCACGAAGCTCCTACGAGCAGTACTTC. This codes for CASSFTARSSYEQYF.

The table lists this clonotype with many counts. The CDR3 coding sequence is TGCGCCAGCAGCTTGGACACCCCGGGACTAGCGGTTCAAGAGACCCAGTACTTC. Translated: CASSLDTPGLAVQETQYF. The V call is TRBV5-1, the J call TRBJ2-5; 11 bases map to TRBD2. Germline assignment: CDR1 SGHRS and CDR2 YFSETQ. The CDR3 covers 18 residues. V shed 0 bases and J 2 bases; nucleotides not matched to a gene: 9.

This clonotype was counted ten times or more. This chain links TRBV9 with TRBJ2-6; maybe TRBD1 (5 bases). The V end lost 0 bases, the J end lost 0 bases, and 10 bases lay between the germline ends. This CDR3 is 17 amino acids long. Germline V gives CDR1 SGDLS, CDR2 YYNGEE. CDR3 nucleotide sequence: TGTGCCAGCAGCGTAGTAACAGGCAGCTCTGGGGCCAACGTCCTGACTTTC. It codes for CASSVVTGSSGANVLTF.

This clonotype was recorded many times. The genes are TRBV6-5 and TRBJ2-3; maybe TRBD1 (5 bases). This CDR3 has 14 residues. Trimming removed 1 base at V and 5 bases at J, with 10 bases between. Looked up from germline, CDR1 is MNHEY and CDR2 is SVGAGI. The CDR3 bases are TGTGCCAGCAGTTACTTCCAGGGCGGAGATACGCAGTATTTT. It encodes CASSYFQGGDTQYF.

Ten or more counts support this clonotype. The rearrangement joins TRBV6-5 to TRBJ2-1; 8 nucleotides match TRBD2. This CDR3 contains 14 residues. V shed 6 bases and J 7 bases; nucleotides not matched to a gene: 8. Germline V gene sequence: CDR1 MNHEY, CDR2 SVGAGI. The CDR3 DNA reads as TGTGCCAGCAGGGGACTAGGGACCGGGAATGAGCAGTTCTTC. This codes for CASRGLGTGNEQFF.

This clonotype was seen ten or more times. This chain links TRBV6-5 with TRBJ1-5; a possible D gene is TRBD1 (5 bases). The germline gives CDR1 MNHEY, CDR2 SVGAGI. This CDR3 has 16 amino acids. Trimming left V 2 bases short and J 2 bases short, with 13 bases between. The CDR3, as DNA: TGTGCCAGCAGTTACCGGGGGTCGGACGGCAATCAGCCCCAGCATTTT. This encodes CASSYRGSDGNQPQHF.

This clonotype has ten or more counts. This rearrangement joins TRBV28 to TRBJ2-6, with D maybe TRBD2 (6 bases). Between the trimmed V and J ends, which lost 6 bases and 0 bases, there was a span of 12 bases. CDR1 MDHEN and CDR2 SYDVKM come from the germline V gene. The CDR3 totals 16 residues. CDR3 amino acids: CASSPRLVSGANVLTF. CDR3 bases: TGTGCCAGCAGCCCCCGACTAGTCTCTGGGGCCAACGTCCTGACTTTC.

Ten or more counts support this clonotype. The chain carries TRBV7-3 and TRBJ2-1; the D call may be TRBD1 or TRBD2 (5 bases each). CDR3 size: 12 residues. The germline gives CDR1 SGHTA, CDR2 FQGTGA. Between the trimmed V and J ends, which lost 5 bases and 5 bases, there was a span of 7 bases. The chain's CDR3 is CASSQGHNEQFF. The CDR3 nucleotides are TGTGCCAGCAGCCAGGGACACAATGAGCAGTTCTTC. The whole variable domain, remainder taken from reference TRBV7-3 and TRBJ2-1, is GAGVSQTPSNKVTEKGKYVELRCDPISGHTALYWYRQSLGQGPEFLIYFQGTGAADDSGLPNDRFFAVRPEGSVSTLKIQRTERGDSAVYLCASSQGHNEQFFGPGTRLTVL.

Many counts were recorded for this clonotype. The CDR3 reads CSASPGLMYNEQFF. For the CDR3, the DNA is TGCAGTGCTAGCCCGGGACTAATGTACAATGAGCAGTTCTTC. This rearrangement joins TRBV20-1 to TRBJ2-1, with TRBD2 matching over 7 bases. CDR1 is DFQATT, CDR2 SNEGSKA, per germline (reference sequence). Trimming at V came to 3 bases and at J to 4 bases, leaving 6 bases not matched to a gene. There are 14 residues in the CDR3.

This clonotype has at least ten counts. The chain links TRBV7-2 to TRBJ2-7; the match to TRBD1 covers 10 bases. The trim removed 10 bases at V and 2 bases at J, leaving 2 bases unmatched. The CDR3 is 12 amino acids. Germline values: CDR1 SGHTA, CDR2 FQGNSA. The CDR3 loop is CATGQGAYEQYF. CDR3 DNA: TGTGCCACTGGACAGGGGGCCTACGAGCAGTACTTC.

Only a few counts were recorded for this clonotype. The chain couples TRBV4-1 to TRBJ1-1; the D is unclear. The germline gives CDR1 MGHRA, CDR2 YSYEKL. Trimming stripped 0 bases from V and 7 bases from J, with 12 bases between. The CDR3 is made up of 14 amino acids. Here the CDR3 reads CASSQDIIALEAFF. The CDR3 DNA reads TGCGCCAGCAGCCAAGACATAATAGCGCTTGAAGCTTTCTTT.

At least ten counts were recorded for this clonotype. This chain uses TRBV18 with TRBJ1-1; 7 positions match TRBD1. The CDR3 sequence is 13 residues long. V lost 5 bases, J lost 5 bases, and 5 bases stayed unmatched. CDR1 KGHSH and CDR2 LQKENI come from the germline V gene. CDR3 sequence reads: CASSLTGKTEAFF. Here the CDR3 DNA reads TGTGCCAGCTCATTGACAGGGAAGACTGAAGCTTTCTTT.

This clonotype was found many times. V and J are TRBV7-9 and TRBJ2-5; D gene unclear. CDR3 length: 14 residues. Per the germline V gene, CDR1 is SEHNR and CDR2 is FQNEAQ (reference sequence). Trimming took off 5 bases at V and 5 bases at J, with 15 bases between the two ends. For the CDR3, the DNA is TGTGCCAGCAGCACGCCCGAAGTCTGGGAGACCCAGTACTTC. Translating it yields CASSTPEVWETQYF.

As regards this clonotype: With a much larger clone just one base away, this may be a read error. The chain employs TRBV12-3 or TRBV12-4 and TRBJ2-7; TRBD1 matches at 7 bases. V lost 2 bases, J lost 5 bases, and 15 bases stayed unmatched. The CDR3 consists of 17 residues. The CDR3 sequence is CASSLSGGWGADDEQYF. CDR3 DNA: TGTGCCAGCAGTTTATCAGGGGGTTGGGGCGCTGACGACGAGCAGTACTTC.